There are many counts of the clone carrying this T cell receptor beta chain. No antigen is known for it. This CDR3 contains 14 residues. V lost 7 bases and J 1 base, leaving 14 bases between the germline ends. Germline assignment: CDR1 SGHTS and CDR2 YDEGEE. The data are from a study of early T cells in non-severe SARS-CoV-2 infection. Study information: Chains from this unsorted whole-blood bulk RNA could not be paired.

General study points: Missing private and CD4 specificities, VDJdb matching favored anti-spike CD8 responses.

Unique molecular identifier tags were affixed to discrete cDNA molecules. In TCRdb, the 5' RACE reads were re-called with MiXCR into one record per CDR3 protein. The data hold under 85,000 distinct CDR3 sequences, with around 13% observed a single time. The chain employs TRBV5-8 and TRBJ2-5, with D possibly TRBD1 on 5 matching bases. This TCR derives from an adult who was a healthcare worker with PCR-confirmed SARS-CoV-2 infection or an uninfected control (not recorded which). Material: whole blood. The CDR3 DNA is TGTGCCAGCCCTCAGGGCTACTTCCAAGAGACCCAGTACTTC. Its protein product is CASPQGYFQETQYF.